This TCR beta chain was sequenced for a study of patients and donors after allogeneic stem cell transplantation. From the RT-PCR reads, TCRdb called clonotypes with MiXCR, one entry per CDR3 protein. The sample yields about 960,000 distinct CDR3 sequences, 18% seen once. The table lists this clonotype with a few counts. CDR1 is MNHEY and CDR2 is SVGAGI in the germline V gene. There are 11 residues in the CDR3. The V end was cut by 7 bases, the J end by 9 bases, with 10 bases between. This clonotype was obtained from a human donor who was either an allogeneic HSCT recipient or a stem cell or donor lymphocyte infusion donor (not recorded which). It is not recorded whose cells these are; they may come from a transplant donor. Sample: blood, either unsorted or a sorted T cell fraction (not recorded which). The chain combines TRBV6-5 with TRBJ2-1; no clear D gene. This chain's CDR3 is CASTSAGEQFF. In DNA, the CDR3 is TGTGCCAGCACTTCGGCTGGTGAGCAGTTCTTC.